This entry lists 15 T cell receptor beta chains sequenced from one sample in a study of technical replicates of blood from a few donors. Generated by immunoSEQ multiplex PCR, the TCRdb table keeps only in-frame clones and is missing some. The sample consists of some 83,000 clones, just under 95% of them appearing once. The sequenced sample was T cells isolated from PBMCs. These receptors originate from a human donor in good health.

Notes on this clone: The sample has other DNA sequences that encode this CDR3 too. For the CDR3, the DNA is TGTGCCAGCAGCTTAGCAGGGATTGAGCAGTACTTC. Its protein product is CASSLAGIEQYF. This chain uses TRBV11-3 with TRBJ2-7; D might be TRBD1 (5 bases). CDR1 is SGHNT and CDR2 is YENEEA in the germline V gene. V dropped 1 base and J dropped 7 bases, with 8 bases sitting between them. The CDR3 length is 12 residues.

The rearrangement links TRBV7-2 to TRBJ2-1; 10 nucleotides agree with TRBD2. CDR3 length: 15 amino acids. The germline V gene encodes CDR1 SGHTA and CDR2 FQGNSA. The V segment lost 2 bases and the J segment 3 bases; nucleotides outside the gene matches: 1. The CDR3 sequence is CASSLSSGSYNEQFF. CDR3 nucleotide sequence: TGTGCCAGCAGCTTATCTAGCGGGAGCTACAATGAGCAGTTCTTC.

The chain has TRBV9 and TRBJ2-1; 8 nucleotides line up with TRBD2. The ends lost 0 bases at V and 5 bases at J; junction bases unmatched: 7. The CDR3 extends over 16 amino acids. The germline V gene has CDR1 SGDLS and CDR2 YYNGEE. The CDR3 nucleotides are TGTGCCAGCAGCGTAGTTGTTAGCGGGATTAACAATGAGCAGTTCTTC. Translating gives CASSVVVSGINNEQFF.

The V and J genes are TRBV4-2 and TRBJ2-2, with 7 bases identical to TRBD2. Germline lookup yields CDR1 LGHNA and CDR2 YNFKEQ. The length of the CDR3 is 18 residues. V shed 0 bases, J shed 1 base, and the junction held 8 bases outside the gene matches. DNA of the CDR3: TGTGCCAGCAGCCAAGAGGCGCTAGCGGCTATGAACACCGGGGAGCTGTTTTTT. The encoded protein is CASSQEALAAMNTGELFF.

This sequence joins TRBV15 and TRBJ2-2; D is possibly TRBD1 (7 bases). The V end lost 6 bases, the J end lost 0 bases, and 17 bases lay between the germline ends. Germline CDR1 reads LNHNV; CDR2 reads YYDKDF (reference sequence). CDR3 length: 17 residues. CDR3 residues: CATRSRGDSANTGELFF. The CDR3 DNA reads as TGTGCCACCAGGTCGAGGGGGGACAGCGCGAACACCGGGGAGCTGTTTTTT. The whole variable domain, remainder taken from reference TRBV15 and TRBJ2-2, is DAMVIQNPRYQVTQFGKPVTLSCSQTLNHNVMYWYQQKSSQAPKLLFHYYDKDFNNEADTPDNFQSRRPNTSFCFLDIRSPGLGDTAMYLCATRSRGDSANTGELFFGEGSRLTVL.

The J gene is TRBJ1-4, the V gene TRBV7-9; no reliable D call. Between the trimmed V and J ends, which lost 3 bases and 6 bases, there was a span of 11 bases. The length of the CDR3 is 14 residues. CDR1 SEHNR and CDR2 FQNEAQ come from the germline V gene (reference sequence). The CDR3 protein is CASSFSSSDEKLFF. The CDR3, as DNA: TGTGCCAGCAGCTTCAGTTCCAGCGATGAAAAACTGTTTTTT.

The chain couples TRBV7-2 to TRBJ2-2, with unresolved D. The V gene lost 7 bases and the J gene lost 5 bases, with 17 bases spanning the gap. CDR1 and CDR2 (germline): SGHTA, FQGNSA. The CDR3 spans 15 residues. The CDR3 bases are TGTGCCAGCACCGTTCCAACCGGAGTTACCGGGGAGCTGTTTTTT. This codes for CASTVPTGVTGELFF.

V usage is TRBV5-1 and J usage is TRBJ2-7, with D perhaps matching TRBD2 (5 bases). V was trimmed by 8 bases and J by 3 bases, leaving 9 bases between them. The CDR3 length is 11 residues. The V gene's germline CDR1 is SGHRS and CDR2 YFSETQ. The CDR3: CASRTGYEQYF. CDR3 coding DNA: TGCGCCAGTAGGACTGGCTACGAGCAGTACTTC.

Note on this clone: Additional DNA sequences in this sample encode the identical CDR3. The chain employs TRBV25-1 and TRBJ1-1; D uncertain. V was cut by 2 bases and J by 2 bases, with 6 bases left in between. Per the germline V gene, CDR1 is MGHDK and CDR2 is SYGVNS. The CDR3 contains 13 residues. The CDR3 sequence: CASSERVNTEAFF. As DNA, the CDR3 is TGTGCCAGCAGTGAACGGGTAAACACTGAAGCTTTCTTT.

The rearrangement uses TRBV30 and TRBJ2-7; tentative D call: TRBD2 (6 bases). V was clipped by 5 bases and J by 7 bases, with 18 bases between them. The CDR3 covers 13 residues. Germline CDR1 and CDR2: GTSNPN and SVGIG (reference sequence). DNA of the CDR3: TGTGCCTGGCAGGGACTGGGGGATCGGGAGCAGTACTTC. It specifies CAWQGLGDREQYF.

The chain couples TRBV2 to TRBJ2-7, with 7 bases aligning to TRBD1. The CDR3 is 16 residues long. The V segment lost 5 bases and the J segment 0 bases; nucleotides outside the gene matches: 10. Germline V gene lookup returns CDR1 SNHLY and CDR2 FYNNEI. Written as DNA, the CDR3 is TGTGCCAGCAGTATAGAAGGACAGGCGTTCTCCTACGAGCAGTACTTC. It codes for CASSIEGQAFSYEQYF.

The rearrangement links TRBV9 to TRBJ2-7; 8 bases are shared with TRBD2. Germline V gene lookup returns CDR1 SGDLS and CDR2 YYNGEE. Trimming removed 5 bases from V and 3 bases from J; junction bases left unmatched: 10. The CDR3 is made up of 15 amino acids. CDR3 protein: CASSLTSGGFYEQYF. Here the CDR3 DNA reads TGTGCCAGCAGTCTTACTAGCGGAGGCTTCTACGAGCAGTACTTC.

The chain carries TRBV10-3 and TRBJ1-1; D is perhaps TRBD1 (5 bases). V gave up 10 bases and J gave up 6 bases, with 21 bases separating them. The germline V gene has CDR1 ENHRY and CDR2 SYGVKD. CDR3 length: 14 amino acids. The DNA of the CDR3 is TGTGCCACTTTCTTAATCCAGGGAGGCTCTGAAGCTTTCTTT. Translating it yields CATFLIQGGSEAFF.

The chain has TRBV7-8 and TRBJ2-2; 10 nucleotides match TRBD2. Germline V CDR1 and CDR2: SGHVS, FQNEAQ. This CDR3 is 15 amino acids long. V lost 5 bases and J lost 4; bases outside the gene matches: 4. The CDR3 reads CASSPSGRSTGELFF. Here the CDR3 DNA reads TGTGCCAGCAGCCCTAGCGGGAGATCCACCGGGGAGCTGTTTTTT. Based on the CDR3 plus reference TRBV7-8 and TRBJ2-2, the full variable domain is GAGVSQSPRYKVAKRGQDVALRCDPISGHVSLFWYQQALGQGPEFLTYFQNEAQLDKSGLPSDRFFAERPEGSVSTLKIQRTQQEDSAVYLCASSPSGRSTGELFFGEGSRLTVL.

This chain uses TRBV9 with TRBJ1-5; tentative D call: TRBD1 (6 bases). From germline, CDR1 is SGDLS and CDR2 YYNGEE. With 3 bases removed from V and 4 bases from J, the gap between germline ends came to 14 bases. The CDR3 has 15 amino acids. CDR3 nucleotide sequence: TGTGCCAGCAGCGCACAGGGAGTAGAAAATCAGCCCCAGCATTTT. It is translated as CASSAQGVENQPQHF.